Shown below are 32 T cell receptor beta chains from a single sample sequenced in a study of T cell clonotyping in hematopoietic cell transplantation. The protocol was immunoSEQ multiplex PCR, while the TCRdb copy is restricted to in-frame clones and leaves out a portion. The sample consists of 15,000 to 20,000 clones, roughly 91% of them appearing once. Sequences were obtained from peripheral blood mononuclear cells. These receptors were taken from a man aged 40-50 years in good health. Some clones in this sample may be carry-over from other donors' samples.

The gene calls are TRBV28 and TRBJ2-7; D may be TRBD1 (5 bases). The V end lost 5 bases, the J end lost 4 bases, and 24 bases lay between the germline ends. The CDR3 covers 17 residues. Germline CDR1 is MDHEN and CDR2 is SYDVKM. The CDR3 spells CASSRGPGSRNAYEQYF. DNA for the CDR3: TGTGCCAGCAGTCGCGGCCCAGGGTCCCGAAACGCATACGAGCAGTACTTC.

Here the CDR3 reads CASSLQGDRSPLHF. In DNA form, the CDR3 reads TGCGCCAGCAGCTTGCAGGGGGATCGTTCACCCCTCCACTTT. This chain joins TRBV5-1 and TRBJ1-6; 7 bases line up with TRBD1. V lost 1 base, J lost 9 bases, and 4 bases stayed unmatched. Looked up from germline, CDR1 is SGHRS and CDR2 is YFSETQ. This CDR3 is built from 14 residues.

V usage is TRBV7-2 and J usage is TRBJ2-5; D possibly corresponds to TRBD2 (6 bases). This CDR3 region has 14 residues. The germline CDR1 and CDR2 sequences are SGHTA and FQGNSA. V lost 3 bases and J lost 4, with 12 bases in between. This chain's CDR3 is CASSFRRGRETQYF. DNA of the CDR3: TGTGCCAGCAGCTTTCGGAGGGGTAGAGAGACCCAGTACTTC.

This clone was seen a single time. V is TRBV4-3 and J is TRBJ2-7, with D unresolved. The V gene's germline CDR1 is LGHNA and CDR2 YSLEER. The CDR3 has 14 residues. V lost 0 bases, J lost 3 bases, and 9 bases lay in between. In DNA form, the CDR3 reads TGCGCCAGCAGCCAAGATCGCGGCAGCTACGAGCAGTACTTC. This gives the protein CASSQDRGSYEQYF.

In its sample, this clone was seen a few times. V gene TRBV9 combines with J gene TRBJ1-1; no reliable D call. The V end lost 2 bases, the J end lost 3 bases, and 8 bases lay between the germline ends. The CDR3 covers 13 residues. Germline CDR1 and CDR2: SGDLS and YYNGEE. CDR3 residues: CASSVRDDTEAFF. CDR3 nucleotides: TGTGCCAGCAGCGTCAGAGATGACACTGAAGCTTTCTTT. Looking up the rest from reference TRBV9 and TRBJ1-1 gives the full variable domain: DSGVTQTPKHLITATGQRVTLRCSPRSGDLSVYWYQQSLDQGLQFLIQYYNGEERAKGNILERFSAQQFPDLHSELNLSSLELGDSALYFCASSVRDDTEAFFGQGTRLTVV.

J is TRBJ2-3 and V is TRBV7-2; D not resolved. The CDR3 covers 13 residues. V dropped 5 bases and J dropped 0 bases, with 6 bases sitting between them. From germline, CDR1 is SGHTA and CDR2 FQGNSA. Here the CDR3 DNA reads TGTGCCAGCAGCACCGGGAGCACAGATACGCAGTATTTT. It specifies CASSTGSTDTQYF.

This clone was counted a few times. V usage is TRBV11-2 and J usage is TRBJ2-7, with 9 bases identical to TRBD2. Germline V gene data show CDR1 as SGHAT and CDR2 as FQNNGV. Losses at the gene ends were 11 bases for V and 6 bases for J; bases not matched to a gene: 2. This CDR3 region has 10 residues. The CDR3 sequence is CALRGGEQYF. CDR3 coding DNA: TGTGCCTTGCGGGGGGGCGAGCAGTACTTC. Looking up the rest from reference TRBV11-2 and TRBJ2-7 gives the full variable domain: EAGVAQSPRYKIIEKRQSVAFWCNPISGHATLYWYQQILGQGPKLLIQFQNNGVVDDSQLPKDRFSAERLKGVDSTLKIQPAKLEDSAVYLCALRGGEQYFGPGTRLTVT.

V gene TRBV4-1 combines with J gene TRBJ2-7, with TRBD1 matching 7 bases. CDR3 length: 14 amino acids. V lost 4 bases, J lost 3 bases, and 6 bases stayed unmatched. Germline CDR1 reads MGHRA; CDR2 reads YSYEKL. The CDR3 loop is CASSPPDRFYEQYF. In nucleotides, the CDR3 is TGCGCCAGCAGCCCCCCGGACAGGTTCTACGAGCAGTACTTC.

The CDR3 region has the DNA TGCGCCAGCAGCGTACTCCAGGGGGACAATGAGCAGTTCTTC. It yields the protein CASSVLQGDNEQFF. The chain links TRBV5-1 to TRBJ2-1; 7 nucleotides align to TRBD1. This CDR3 has 14 amino acids. Trimming cost V 4 bases and J 5 bases; bases outside gene matches: 6. CDR1 and CDR2 from the germline V gene are SGHRS and YFSETQ.

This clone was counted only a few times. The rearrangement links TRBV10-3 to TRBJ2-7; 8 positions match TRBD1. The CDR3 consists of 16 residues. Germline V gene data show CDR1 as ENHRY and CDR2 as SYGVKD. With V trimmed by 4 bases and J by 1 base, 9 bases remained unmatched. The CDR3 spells CAISGTDRERSYEQYF. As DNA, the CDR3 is TGTGCCATCAGTGGGACGGACAGGGAACGGTCCTACGAGCAGTACTTC.

CDR3 coding DNA: TGTGCCAGCAGCTTGGATGGGTCCACCTACGAGCAGTACTTC. Residues: CASSLDGSTYEQYF. The gene calls are TRBV5-4 and TRBJ2-7; D is unclear. Germline CDR1 reads SGHNT; CDR2 reads YYREEE (reference sequence). The V end lost 0 bases, the J end lost 2 bases, and 9 bases lay between the germline ends. This CDR3 spans 14 amino acids. The entire variable domain, with the rest obtained from reference TRBV5-4 and TRBJ2-7, is as follows: ETGVTQSPTHLIKTRGQQVTLRCSSQSGHNTVSWYQQALGQGPQFIFQYYREEENGRGNFPPRFSGLQFPNYSSELNVNALELDDSALYLCASSLDGSTYEQYFGPGTRLTVT.

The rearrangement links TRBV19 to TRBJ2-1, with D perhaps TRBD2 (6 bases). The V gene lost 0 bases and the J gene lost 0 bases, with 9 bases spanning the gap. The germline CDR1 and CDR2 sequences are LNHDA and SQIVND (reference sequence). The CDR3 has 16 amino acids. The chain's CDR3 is CASSIDRGSSYNEQFF. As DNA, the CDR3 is TGTGCCAGTAGTATAGATCGGGGGAGCTCCTACAATGAGCAGTTCTTC. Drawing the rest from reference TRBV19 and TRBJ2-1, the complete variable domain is DGGITQSPKYLFRKEGQNVTLSCEQNLNHDAMYWYRQDPGQGLRLIYYSQIVNDFQKGDIAEGYSVSREKKESFPLTVTSAQKNPTAFYLCASSIDRGSSYNEQFFGPGTRLTVL.

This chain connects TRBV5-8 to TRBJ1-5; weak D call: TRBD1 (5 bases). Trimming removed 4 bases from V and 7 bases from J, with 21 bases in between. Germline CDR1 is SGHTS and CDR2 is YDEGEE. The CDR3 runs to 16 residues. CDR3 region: CASSPVGPGGRQPQHF. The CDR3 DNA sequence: TGTGCCAGCAGCCCGGTGGGACCTGGGGGGAGACAGCCCCAGCATTTT.

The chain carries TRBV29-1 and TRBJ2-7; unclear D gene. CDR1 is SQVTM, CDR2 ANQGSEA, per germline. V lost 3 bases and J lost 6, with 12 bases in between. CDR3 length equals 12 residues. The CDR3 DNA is TGCAGCGTTGATGGCGGTTTTTCCGAGCAGTACTTC. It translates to CSVDGGFSEQYF.

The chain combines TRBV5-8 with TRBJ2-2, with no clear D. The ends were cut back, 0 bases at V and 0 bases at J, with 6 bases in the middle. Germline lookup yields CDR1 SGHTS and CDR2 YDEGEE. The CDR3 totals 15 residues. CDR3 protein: CASSLGTTNTGELFF. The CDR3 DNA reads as TGTGCCAGCAGCTTGGGCACAACGAACACCGGGGAGCTGTTTTTT.

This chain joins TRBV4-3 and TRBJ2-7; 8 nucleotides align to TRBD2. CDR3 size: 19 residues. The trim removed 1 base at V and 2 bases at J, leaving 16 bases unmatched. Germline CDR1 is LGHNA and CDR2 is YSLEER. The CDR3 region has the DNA TGCGCCAGCAGCCAAGGGATTTCGTGGCGGGAGGAACCGACCTACGAGCAGTACTTC. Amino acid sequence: CASSQGISWREEPTYEQYF.

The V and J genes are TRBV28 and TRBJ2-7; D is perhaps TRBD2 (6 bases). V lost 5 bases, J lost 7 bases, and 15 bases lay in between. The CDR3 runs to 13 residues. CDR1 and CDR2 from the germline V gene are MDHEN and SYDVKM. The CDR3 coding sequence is TGTGCCAGCAGTGGGTCCGGGGCGGGGGAGCAGTACTTC. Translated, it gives CASSGSGAGEQYF. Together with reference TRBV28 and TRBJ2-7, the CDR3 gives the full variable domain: DVKVTQSSRYLVKRTGEKVFLECVQDMDHENMFWYRQDPGLGLRLIYFSYDVKMKEKGDIPEGYSVSREKKERFSLILESASTNQTSMYLCASSGSGAGEQYFGPGTRLTVT.

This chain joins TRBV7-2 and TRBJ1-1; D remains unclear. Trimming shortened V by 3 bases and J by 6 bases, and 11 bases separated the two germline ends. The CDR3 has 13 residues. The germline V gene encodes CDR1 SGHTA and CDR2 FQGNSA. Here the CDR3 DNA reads TGTGCCAGCAGCTTTAACAGTTTTTCTGAAGCTTTCTTT. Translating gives CASSFNSFSEAFF.

This chain's CDR3 is CASRPLLPQTETQYF. The CDR3 DNA follows: TGTGCCAGCAGGCCGCTTCTCCCCCAGACGGAGACCCAGTACTTC. The chain couples TRBV28 to TRBJ2-5; no reliable D call. CDR3 size: 15 residues. The germline CDR1 and CDR2 sequences are MDHEN and SYDVKM. V dropped 6 bases and J dropped 5 bases, with 19 bases sitting between them.

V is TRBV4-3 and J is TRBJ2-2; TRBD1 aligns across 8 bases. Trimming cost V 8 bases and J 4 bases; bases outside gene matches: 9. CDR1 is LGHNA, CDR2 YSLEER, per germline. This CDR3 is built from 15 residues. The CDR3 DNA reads TGCGCCAGCCGCGCCGGACAGGGTTTCACCGGGGAGCTGTTTTTT. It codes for CASRAGQGFTGELFF.

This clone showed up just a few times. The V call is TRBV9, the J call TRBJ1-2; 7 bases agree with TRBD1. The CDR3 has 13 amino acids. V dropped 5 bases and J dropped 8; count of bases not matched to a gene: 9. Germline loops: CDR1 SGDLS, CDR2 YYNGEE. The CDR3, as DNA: TGTGCCAGCAGGGACCAGGGGGAGAAAGGCTACACCTTC. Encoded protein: CASRDQGEKGYTF.

CDR3 protein: CASSKYRGNTEAFF. The CDR3 DNA sequence: TGTGCCAGCAGTAAATACAGGGGGAACACTGAAGCTTTCTTT. The chain couples TRBV27 to TRBJ1-1; 7 nucleotides match TRBD1. This CDR3 has 14 residues. Germline V lookup: CDR1 MNHEY, CDR2 SMNVEV (reference sequence). J was trimmed by 1 base and V by 5 bases; bases with no gene match: 4.

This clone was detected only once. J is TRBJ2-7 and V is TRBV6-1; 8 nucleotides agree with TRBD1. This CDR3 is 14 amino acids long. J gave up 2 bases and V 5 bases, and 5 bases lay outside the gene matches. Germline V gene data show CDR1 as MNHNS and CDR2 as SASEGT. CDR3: CASSLQGATYEQYF. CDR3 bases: TGTGCCAGCAGTTTGCAGGGGGCGACCTACGAGCAGTACTTC.

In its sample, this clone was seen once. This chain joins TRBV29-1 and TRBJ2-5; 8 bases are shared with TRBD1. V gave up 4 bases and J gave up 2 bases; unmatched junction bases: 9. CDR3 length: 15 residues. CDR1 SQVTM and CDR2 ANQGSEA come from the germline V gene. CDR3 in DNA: TGCAGCGTTGCCCCGCAGGGGGCGATACAAGAGACCCAGTACTTC. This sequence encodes CSVAPQGAIQETQYF.

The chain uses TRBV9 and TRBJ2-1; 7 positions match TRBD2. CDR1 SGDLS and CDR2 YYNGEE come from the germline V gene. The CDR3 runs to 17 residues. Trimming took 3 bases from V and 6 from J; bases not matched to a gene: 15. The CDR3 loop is CASSDPVGTKKLNEQFF. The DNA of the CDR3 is TGTGCCAGCAGCGATCCCGTCGGGACTAAAAAACTCAATGAGCAGTTCTTC.

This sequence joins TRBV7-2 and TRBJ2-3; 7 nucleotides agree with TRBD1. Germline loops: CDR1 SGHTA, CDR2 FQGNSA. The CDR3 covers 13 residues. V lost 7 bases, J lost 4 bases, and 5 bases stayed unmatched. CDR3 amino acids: CASTTDRADTQYF. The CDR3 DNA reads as TGTGCCAGCACCACAGACAGGGCAGATACGCAGTATTTT.

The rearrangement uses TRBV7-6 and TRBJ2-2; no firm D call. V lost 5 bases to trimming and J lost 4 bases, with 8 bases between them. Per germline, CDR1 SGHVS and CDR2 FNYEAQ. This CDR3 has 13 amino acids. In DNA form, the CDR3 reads TGTGCCAGCAGCCCAGCTGTCACCGGGGAGCTGTTTTTT. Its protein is CASSPAVTGELFF.

The CDR3 DNA reads as TGCGCCAGCAGCTTGGGGAGAACAGGTTCCCCCTACGAGCAGTACTTC. Its translation is CASSLGRTGSPYEQYF. This chain links TRBV5-1 with TRBJ2-7; tentative D call: TRBD1 (5 bases). Germline loops: CDR1 SGHRS, CDR2 YFSETQ. There are 16 residues in the CDR3. V was clipped by 0 bases and J by 2 bases, with 15 bases between them.

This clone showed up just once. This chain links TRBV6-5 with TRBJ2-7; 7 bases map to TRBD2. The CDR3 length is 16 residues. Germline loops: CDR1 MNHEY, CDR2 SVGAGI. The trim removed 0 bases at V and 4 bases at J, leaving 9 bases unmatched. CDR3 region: CASSYSILGGRYEQYF. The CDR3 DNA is TGTGCCAGCAGTTACTCGATACTCGGGGGGAGATACGAGCAGTACTTC.

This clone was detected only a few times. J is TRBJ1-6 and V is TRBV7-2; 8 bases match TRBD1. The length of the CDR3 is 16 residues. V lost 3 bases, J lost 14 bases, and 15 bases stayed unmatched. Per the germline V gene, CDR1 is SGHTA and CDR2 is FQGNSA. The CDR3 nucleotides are TGTGCCAGCAGCTTCCTCGGACAGGGCCTTCGGGGGGCCCTCCACTTT. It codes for CASSFLGQGLRGALHF.

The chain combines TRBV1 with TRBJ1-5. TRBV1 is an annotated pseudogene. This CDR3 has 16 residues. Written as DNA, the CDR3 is TGCACCAGCAGCCAAGATCCAGCCTCGGAACAACAGCCCCAGCATTTT. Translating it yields CTSSQDPASEQQPQHF.

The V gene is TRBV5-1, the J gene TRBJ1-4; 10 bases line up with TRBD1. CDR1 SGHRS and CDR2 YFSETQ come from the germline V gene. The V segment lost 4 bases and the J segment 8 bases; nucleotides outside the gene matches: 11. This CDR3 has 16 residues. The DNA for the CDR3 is TGCGCCAGCAGCCCCGTCGGGACAGGGGCAGGAGAAAAACTGTTTTTT. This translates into CASSPVGTGAGEKLFF. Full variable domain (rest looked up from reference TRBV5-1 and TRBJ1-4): KAGVTQTPRYLIKTRGQQVTLSCSPISGHRSVSWYQQTPGQGLQFLFEYFSETQRNKGNFPGRFSGRQFSNSRSEMNVSTLELGDSALYLCASSPVGTGAGEKLFFGSGTQLSVL.